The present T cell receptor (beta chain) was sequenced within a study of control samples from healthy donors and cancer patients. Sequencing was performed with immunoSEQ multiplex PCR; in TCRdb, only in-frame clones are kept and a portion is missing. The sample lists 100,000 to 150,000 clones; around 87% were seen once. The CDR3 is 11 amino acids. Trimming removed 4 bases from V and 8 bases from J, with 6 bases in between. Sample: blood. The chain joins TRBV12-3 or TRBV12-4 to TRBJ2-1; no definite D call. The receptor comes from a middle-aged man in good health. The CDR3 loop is CASSSFYEQFF. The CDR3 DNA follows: TGTGCCAGCAGTTCCTTCTATGAGCAGTTCTTC.